This T cell receptor (beta chain) comes out of a study of glioma-infiltrating T cells after dendritic cell vaccination. Noted time point: after dendritic cell vaccination, including at tumor progression/relapse. V lost 5 bases and J lost 6, with 14 bases in between. From germline, CDR1 is LNHNV and CDR2 YYDKDF (reference sequence). This CDR3 contains 14 residues. Produced via immunoSEQ multiplex PCR; TCRdb's table is partial and in-frame only. The sample contains around 87,000 clones, around 86% of which appear only once. The sequence was obtained from a human donor with glioblastoma. This chain uses TRBV15 with TRBJ1-5, with D perhaps matching TRBD1 (6 bases). The input for sequencing was blood, taken after dendritic cell vaccination. CDR3 DNA sequence: TGTGCCACCAGCCCCCGACAGGTCGCTCAGCCCCAGCATTTT. Protein sequence: CATSPRQVAQPQHF.